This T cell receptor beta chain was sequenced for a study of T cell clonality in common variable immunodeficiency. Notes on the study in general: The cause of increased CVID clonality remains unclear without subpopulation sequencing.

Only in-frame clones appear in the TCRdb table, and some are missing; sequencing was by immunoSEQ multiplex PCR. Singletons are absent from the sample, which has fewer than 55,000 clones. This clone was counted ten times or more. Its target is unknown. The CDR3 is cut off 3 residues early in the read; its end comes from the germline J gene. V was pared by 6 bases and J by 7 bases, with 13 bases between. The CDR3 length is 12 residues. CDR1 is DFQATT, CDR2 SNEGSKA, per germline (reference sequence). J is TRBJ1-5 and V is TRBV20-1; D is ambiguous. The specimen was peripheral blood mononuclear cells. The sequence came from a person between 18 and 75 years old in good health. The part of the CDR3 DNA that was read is TGCAGTGCCAGATCCCAGAACCAGCCC. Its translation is CSARSQNQP. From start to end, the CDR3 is CSARSQNQPQHF.